In this sample, the clone carrying this T cell receptor beta chain turned up a few times. The antigen is not known. The data originate from a study of beta chain features in type 1 diabetes. On the study more broadly: Healthy donors, compared against patients, showed similar age, gender and cell yields.

cDNA synthesis used the whole RNA isolate, giving expressed TCRB sequences. Profiled with immunoSEQ multiplex PCR; TCRdb holds only in-frame clones, not every one. The table has hundreds of thousands of clones, under 15% seen once. Averaging around 120 mL, one heparinised blood draw was given by each donor. CDR3 length: 14 amino acids. Trimming removed 0 bases from V and 9 bases from J, with 12 bases in between. Germline loops: CDR1 GTSNPN, CDR2 SVGIG (reference sequence). Notes on the study in general: Comparison showed that naive, central memory and Treg TCRB repertoires appeared more similar among patients than among healthy donors. Shortening that was moderate but significant affected the TCRB CDR3s of Type 1 diabetes patients in all four CD4+ subsets.

This chain connects TRBV30 to TRBJ1-6; weak D call: TRBD1 (6 bases). The clonotype originates from a man between 18 and 35 years old with type 1 diabetes. Sequencing used naive CD4+ T cells from blood. CDR3 in DNA: TGTGCCTGGAGTGTACAGGGTTATGGTTCACCCCTCCACTTT. Protein product: CAWSVQGYGSPLHF.